The rows below give T cell receptor beta chains drawn from one sample of a study of CD4 T cell repertoires in COVID-19. Sequencing was performed with immunoSEQ multiplex PCR; in TCRdb, only in-frame clones are kept and a portion is missing. The sample has approximately 75,000 clones; 83% are singletons. Here the sequenced sample was CD4+ T cells from peripheral blood, taken after recovery from COVID-19. These receptors were collected from a human donor who had COVID-19. CDR3s include the opening cysteine and the closing phenylalanine or tryptophan. The order of the fields is V gene, clone size, D gene, J gene, CDR3 protein, CDR3 DNA. The D gene is left open where the match is weak. Clone size is stated in some rows and not others, as once, few, many or a class when expanded.

V gene: TRBV5-6; clone size: .; D gene: TRBD1; J gene: TRBJ1-2; CDR3 protein: CASSYEQGVNYGYTF; CDR3 DNA: TGTGCCAGCAGCTACGAGCAGGGGGTCAACTATGGCTACACCTTC
V gene: TRBV2; clone size: .; D gene: .; J gene: TRBJ2-5; CDR3 protein: CASSEGGYGLYDF; CDR3 DNA: TGTGCCAGCAGTGAAGGGGGCTATGGGCTATACGACTTC
V gene: TRBV19; clone size: few; D gene: .; J gene: TRBJ2-2; CDR3 protein: CASSKGLNTGELFF; CDR3 DNA: TGTGCCAGTAGTAAGGGCTTAAACACCGGGGAGCTGTTTTTT
V gene: TRBV27; clone size: .; D gene: .; J gene: TRBJ2-2; CDR3 protein: CASSLSKGRDYTGELFF; CDR3 DNA: TGTGCCAGCAGTTTATCGAAAGGCAGAGACTACACCGGGGAGCTGTTTTTT
V gene: TRBV7-2; clone size: .; D gene: TRBD1; J gene: TRBJ1-2; CDR3 protein: CASSLRRQGAYGYTF; CDR3 DNA: TGTGCCAGCAGCTTACGGAGACAGGGAGCCTATGGCTACACCTTC
V gene: TRBV18; clone size: few; D gene: .; J gene: TRBJ1-6; CDR3 protein: CASSEAPGDSPLHF; CDR3 DNA: TGTGCCAGCTCCGAAGCCCCAGGAGATTCACCCCTCCACTTT
V gene: TRBV3-1/TRBV3-2; clone size: .; D gene: .; J gene: TRBJ1-1; CDR3 protein: CASSQDLWRNTEAFF; CDR3 DNA: TGTGCCAGCAGCCAAGACCTGTGGCGCAACACTGAAGCTTTCTTT
V gene: TRBV7-9; clone size: many; D gene: TRBD1; J gene: TRBJ1-2; CDR3 protein: CASHRGESYGYTF; CDR3 DNA: TGTGCCAGCCACAGGGGTGAGAGCTATGGCTACACCTTC
V gene: TRBV7-9; clone size: .; D gene: TRBD2; J gene: TRBJ2-1; CDR3 protein: CASSSLAGAYNEQFF; CDR3 DNA: TGTGCCAGCAGCTCCCTAGCGGGAGCATACAATGAGCAGTTCTTC
V gene: TRBV5-1; clone size: .; D gene: .; J gene: TRBJ1-4; CDR3 protein: CASSIGQIATNEKLFF; CDR3 DNA: TGCGCCAGCAGCATCGGACAGATTGCAACTAATGAAAAACTGTTTTTT
V gene: TRBV5-6; clone size: once; D gene: TRBD2; J gene: TRBJ2-2; CDR3 protein: CASNLLAGVTVGELFF; CDR3 DNA: TGTGCCAGCAACCTACTAGCGGGGGTTACAGTCGGGGAGCTGTTTTTT
V gene: TRBV7-6; clone size: few; D gene: TRBD2; J gene: TRBJ2-7; CDR3 protein: CASSAGLAGEREQYF; CDR3 DNA: TGTGCCAGCAGCGCCGGACTAGCGGGGGAACGCGAGCAGTACTTC
V gene: TRBV30; clone size: .; D gene: .; J gene: TRBJ2-2; CDR3 protein: CARYRDPPGELFF; CDR3 DNA: TGTGCCCGATACAGGGACCCCCCCGGGGAGCTGTTTTTT
V gene: TRBV3-1/TRBV3-2; clone size: .; D gene: .; J gene: TRBJ2-1; CDR3 protein: CASSQDQSSYNEQFF; CDR3 DNA: TGTGCCAGCAGCCAAGATCAGAGCTCCTACAATGAGCAGTTCTTC
V gene: TRBV15; clone size: .; D gene: .; J gene: TRBJ2-7; CDR3 protein: CATSRDLQAEQYF; CDR3 DNA: TGTGCCACCAGCAGAGATCTACAGGCTGAGCAGTACTTC
V gene: TRBV11-2; clone size: .; D gene: .; J gene: TRBJ1-6; CDR3 protein: CASSLEPKSPLHF; CDR3 DNA: TGTGCCAGCAGCTTAGAACCGAAATCACCCCTCCACTTT
V gene: TRBV9; clone size: .; D gene: TRBD1; J gene: TRBJ1-1; CDR3 protein: CASSVGQGGTEAFF; CDR3 DNA: TGTGCCAGCAGCGTCGGACAGGGAGGGACTGAAGCTTTCTTT
V gene: TRBV10-3; clone size: .; D gene: TRBD1; J gene: TRBJ1-5; CDR3 protein: CAISESGDSYQPQHF; CDR3 DNA: TGTGCCATCAGTGAGTCTGGGGACAGTTATCAGCCCCAGCATTTT
V gene: TRBV5-3; clone size: .; D gene: TRBD1; J gene: TRBJ1-5; CDR3 protein: CARSPIGQEHHSNQPQHF; CDR3 DNA: TGTGCCAGAAGCCCGATCGGACAGGAACATCATAGCAATCAGCCCCAGCATTTT
V gene: TRBV28; clone size: .; D gene: .; J gene: TRBJ2-2; CDR3 protein: CASSPSEGGTGELFF; CDR3 DNA: TGTGCCAGCAGTCCCTCCGAAGGGGGCACCGGGGAGCTGTTTTTT
V gene: TRBV5-4; clone size: .; D gene: .; J gene: TRBJ2-5; CDR3 protein: CASSPTGYGETQYF; CDR3 DNA: TGTGCCAGCAGCCCCACGGGTTATGGGGAGACCCAGTACTTC
V gene: TRBV6-1; clone size: .; D gene: .; J gene: TRBJ1-2; CDR3 protein: CASSEFAGGYTF; CDR3 DNA: TGTGCCAGCAGTGAATTCGCAGGGGGCTACACCTTC
V gene: TRBV5-1; clone size: .; D gene: .; J gene: TRBJ2-6; CDR3 protein: CASSLTGTSLSGANVLTF; CDR3 DNA: TGCGCCAGCAGCTTAACCGGGACATCCCTCTCTGGGGCCAACGTCCTGACTTTC
V gene: TRBV5-1; clone size: .; D gene: .; J gene: TRBJ2-2; CDR3 protein: CASSFGRAGELFF; CDR3 DNA: TGCGCCAGCAGCTTCGGACGGGCCGGGGAGCTGTTTTTT
V gene: TRBV12-3/TRBV12-4; clone size: .; D gene: TRBD1; J gene: TRBJ2-1; CDR3 protein: CASRGQGFDEQFF; CDR3 DNA: TGTGCCAGCAGGGGACAGGGGTTCGATGAGCAGTTCTTC
V gene: TRBV5-5; clone size: .; D gene: TRBD2; J gene: TRBJ2-5; CDR3 protein: CASSWGGEETQYF; CDR3 DNA: TGTGCCAGCAGCTGGGGAGGGGAAGAGACCCAGTACTTC
V gene: TRBV7-2; clone size: .; D gene: TRBD1; J gene: TRBJ1-5; CDR3 protein: CASSQGGPGQPQHF; CDR3 DNA: TGTGCCAGCAGCCAGGGGGGTCCAGGACAGCCCCAGCATTTT
V gene: TRBV7-6; clone size: .; D gene: .; J gene: TRBJ2-5; CDR3 protein: CASGAGQETQYF; CDR3 DNA: TGTGCCAGCGGAGCCGGGCAAGAGACCCAGTACTTC
V gene: TRBV11-2; clone size: once; D gene: TRBD1; J gene: TRBJ2-2; CDR3 protein: CASSPTGSVTGELFF; CDR3 DNA: TGTGCCAGCAGCCCGACAGGGAGCGTTACCGGGGAGCTGTTTTTT
V gene: TRBV2; clone size: .; D gene: .; J gene: TRBJ2-2; CDR3 protein: CASSEGHTGELFF; CDR3 DNA: TGTGCCAGCAGTGAGGGGCACACCGGGGAGCTGTTTTTT
V gene: TRBV28; clone size: .; D gene: .; J gene: TRBJ1-5; CDR3 protein: CASSSRVGQPQHF; CDR3 DNA: TGTGCCAGCAGTTCTAGAGTGGGTCAGCCCCAGCATTTT
V gene: TRBV5-1; clone size: .; D gene: TRBD2; J gene: TRBJ2-2; CDR3 protein: CASSSGGPNTGELFF; CDR3 DNA: TGCGCCAGCAGCTCGGGGGGTCCTAACACCGGGGAGCTGTTTTTT
V gene: TRBV2; clone size: .; D gene: TRBD1; J gene: TRBJ2-7; CDR3 protein: CASNGQGTYEQYF; CDR3 DNA: TGTGCCAGCAATGGACAGGGTACCTACGAGCAGTACTTC
V gene: TRBV5-1; clone size: .; D gene: TRBD1; J gene: TRBJ1-1; CDR3 protein: CASSWTGGNTEAFF; CDR3 DNA: TGCGCCAGCAGCTGGACAGGGGGGAACACTGAAGCTTTCTTT
V gene: TRBV9; clone size: .; D gene: TRBD2; J gene: TRBJ2-5; CDR3 protein: CASSVEAGRTQYF; CDR3 DNA: TGTGCCAGCAGCGTAGAAGCGGGGCGGACCCAGTACTTC
V gene: TRBV30; clone size: .; D gene: .; J gene: TRBJ2-1; CDR3 protein: CAWSVIRGPRGSRNEQFF; CDR3 DNA: TGTGCCTGGAGTGTAATCAGGGGGCCGCGCGGGAGCCGTAATGAGCAGTTCTTC
V gene: TRBV27; clone size: .; D gene: .; J gene: TRBJ2-2; CDR3 protein: CASSVQGRNTGELFF; CDR3 DNA: TGTGCCAGCTCCGTTCAGGGTAGGAACACCGGGGAGCTGTTTTTT
V gene: TRBV4-2; clone size: .; D gene: TRBD2; J gene: TRBJ2-5; CDR3 protein: CASSQDLVGGRASGETQYF; CDR3 DNA: TGTGCCAGCAGCCAAGATCTAGTCGGCGGGAGGGCTAGCGGTGAGACCCAGTACTTC
V gene: TRBV19; clone size: .; D gene: .; J gene: TRBJ1-2; CDR3 protein: CASSIDPQAYGYTF; CDR3 DNA: TGTGCCAGTAGTATAGACCCTCAGGCTTATGGCTACACCTTC
V gene: TRBV9; clone size: .; D gene: TRBD2; J gene: TRBJ2-3; CDR3 protein: CASSVGSGIRPDTQYF; CDR3 DNA: TGTGCCAGCAGCGTGGGTAGCGGGATTCGCCCAGATACGCAGTATTTT
V gene: TRBV7-2; clone size: .; D gene: .; J gene: TRBJ1-6; CDR3 protein: CASSFSGGVSPLHF; CDR3 DNA: TGTGCCAGCAGCTTCTCGGGGGGTGTCTCACCCCTCCACTTT
V gene: TRBV11-2; clone size: .; D gene: TRBD2; J gene: TRBJ2-1; CDR3 protein: CASSLGLAGNEQFF; CDR3 DNA: TGTGCCAGCAGCTTAGGTCTAGCGGGCAATGAGCAGTTCTTC
V gene: TRBV29-1; clone size: .; D gene: TRBD2; J gene: TRBJ2-1; CDR3 protein: CSAELAGAGDEQFF; CDR3 DNA: TGCAGCGCTGAACTAGCGGGGGCCGGGGATGAGCAGTTCTTC
V gene: TRBV6-2/TRBV6-3; clone size: .; D gene: TRBD1; J gene: TRBJ2-7; CDR3 protein: CASSVTGGNYEQYF; CDR3 DNA: TGTGCCAGCAGTGTGACAGGGGGTAACTACGAGCAGTACTTC
V gene: TRBV6-5; clone size: .; D gene: .; J gene: TRBJ2-7; CDR3 protein: CASTGLFYEQYF; CDR3 DNA: TGTGCCAGCACTGGACTATTCTACGAGCAGTACTTC
V gene: TRBV5-6; clone size: .; D gene: .; J gene: TRBJ1-6; CDR3 protein: CASRRGMSSYNSPLHF; CDR3 DNA: TGTGCCAGCAGGAGGGGTATGAGCTCCTATAATTCACCCCTCCACTTT
V gene: TRBV30; clone size: .; D gene: .; J gene: TRBJ2-1; CDR3 protein: CAWLVFNEQFF; CDR3 DNA: TGTGCCTGGCTGGTATTCAATGAGCAGTTCTTC
V gene: TRBV6-2/TRBV6-3; clone size: .; D gene: .; J gene: TRBJ1-2; CDR3 protein: CASSTGRVYGYTF; CDR3 DNA: TGTGCCAGCAGTACAGGACGTGTTTATGGCTACACCTTC
V gene: TRBV5-1; clone size: .; D gene: TRBD1; J gene: TRBJ2-2; CDR3 protein: CASTPTGGTGELFF; CDR3 DNA: TGCGCCAGCACCCCTACAGGGGGCACCGGGGAGCTGTTTTTT
V gene: TRBV7-8; clone size: .; D gene: .; J gene: TRBJ2-3; CDR3 protein: CASSLRGSLSTDTQYF; CDR3 DNA: TGTGCCAGCAGCTTAAGGGGATCGCTTAGCACAGATACGCAGTATTTT
V gene: TRBV5-1; clone size: .; D gene: .; J gene: TRBJ1-3; CDR3 protein: CASSLAGSAGNTIYF; CDR3 DNA: TGCGCCAGCAGCTTGGCAGGGAGTGCTGGAAACACCATATATTTT
V gene: TRBV6-7; clone size: .; D gene: .; J gene: TRBJ2-7; CDR3 protein: CASDFRGPRPYEQYF; CDR3 DNA: TGTGCCTCTGACTTCCGGGGCCCGAGACCCTACGAGCAGTACTTC
V gene: TRBV24-1; clone size: .; D gene: TRBD1; J gene: TRBJ1-2; CDR3 protein: CATSDSGQGTVRSRYTF; CDR3 DNA: TGTGCCACCAGTGACTCGGGACAGGGAACGGTCAGATCCCGCTACACCTTC
V gene: TRBV5-8; clone size: few; D gene: .; J gene: TRBJ2-3; CDR3 protein: CASSLRTNLGTDTQYF; CDR3 DNA: TGTGCCAGCAGCCTACGGACGAATCTTGGCACAGATACGCAGTATTTT
V gene: TRBV10-1; clone size: .; D gene: .; J gene: TRBJ2-2; CDR3 protein: CASSEQTNTGELFF; CDR3 DNA: TGCGCCAGCAGTGAACAGACGAACACCGGGGAGCTGTTTTTT
V gene: TRBV2; clone size: once; D gene: TRBD1; J gene: TRBJ1-4; CDR3 protein: CASRATGATNEKLFF; CDR3 DNA: TGTGCCAGCAGAGCAACAGGGGCCACTAATGAAAAACTGTTTTTT
V gene: TRBV25-1; clone size: .; D gene: .; J gene: TRBJ2-5; CDR3 protein: CASSPGETQYF; CDR3 DNA: TGTGCCAGCAGTCCTGGGGAGACCCAGTACTTC
V gene: TRBV5-1; clone size: .; D gene: TRBD2; J gene: TRBJ2-3; CDR3 protein: CASSLSGNKGDTQYF; CDR3 DNA: TGCGCCAGCAGCCTTAGCGGGAACAAGGGAGATACGCAGTATTTT
V gene: TRBV6-5; clone size: .; D gene: .; J gene: TRBJ1-4; CDR3 protein: CASSSWTEQNEKLFF; CDR3 DNA: TGTGCCAGCAGTTCCTGGACAGAACAGAATGAAAAACTGTTTTTT